Here is one T cell receptor beta chain with its context. This sample is part of a study of CD8 T cells in Susac syndrome. From germline, CDR1 is SGHTS and CDR2 YDEGEE. There are 13 residues in the CDR3. V was trimmed by 6 bases and J by 3 bases, leaving 12 bases between them. With random hexamers, about 0.45 to 1 ug RNA was reverse transcribed. From the immunoSEQ multiplex PCR reads, TCRdb called clonotypes with MiXCR, one entry per CDR3 protein. Among about 300,000 distinct CDR3 sequences listed, about 90% were seen once. The specimen sequenced was CD4+ T cells from PBMCs. The chain uses TRBV5-8 and TRBJ2-5, with D maybe TRBD1 (6 bases). This receptor was obtained from a human donor with multiple sclerosis. The CDR3 here is CASTLRTEETQYF. The DNA of the CDR3 is TGTGCCAGCACCCTCCGGACAGAAGAGACCCAGTACTTC.